The T cell receptor beta chain described here comes from a study of identical twins. V lost 6 bases and J lost 7, with 15 bases in between. The CDR3 covers 14 residues. After template switching added a universal primer site, the resulting cDNA carried unique molecular identifiers. TCRdb called the 5' RACE reads again in MiXCR, with one record for every CDR3 protein. Of about 530,000 distinct CDR3 sequences in the sample, about a fifth are singletons; the top ten hold 0.45% to 0.5%. This clonotype has only a few counts. The antigen remains unidentified. Overall study findings and caveats: The abundant beta clonotypes from cord blood had fewer insertions, and memory repertoires had none of this.

The same sample was also studied in work on yellow fever vaccine responses in identical twins.

The gene calls are TRBV12-3 or TRBV12-4 and TRBJ1-4, with D possibly being TRBD1 (5 bases). The TCR sequence derives from a woman aged 18 to 35 in good health. Sequenced sample: CD4+ T cells sorted from blood. In nucleotides, the CDR3 is TGTGCCAGCAGCGCCGTTCAGGGCTTTGAAAAACTGTTTTTT. Translation: CASSAVQGFEKLFF.